Listed below are T cell receptor beta chains from one sample, sequenced in a study of blood T cell repertoires in COVID-19. The assay was immunoSEQ multiplex PCR, and TCRdb's table has in-frame clones only and misses some. In the table there are about 170,000 clones, about 83% of which are singletons. Sequenced sample: peripheral blood. These receptor sequences come from a young man with active or convalescent COVID-19. CDR3s leave out the opening cysteine and the closing phenylalanine or tryptophan. A D gene is named only where the DNA matches it firmly.

>TRBV19|-
ASSMKLVATDTQY
>TRBV7-8|-
ASRLIDSFTDTQY
>TRBV19|-
ASSIDPGLSSYNEQF
>TRBV2|TRBD1
ASRRDRGGEQPQH
>TRBV2|TRBD2
ASSKSGRTEQY
>TRBV4-1|TRBD1
ASSHTGGTNEKLF
>TRBV9|-
ASSRMVLAERTDTQY
>TRBV2|-
ASSTTGNNEAF
>TRBV2|-
ASLGWGRGYT
>TRBV5-1|-
ASYQGLPLNTGELF
>TRBV2|-
ASVTGFYGYT
>TRBV18|-
ASSPYQGNSGNTIY
>TRBV3-1/TRBV3-2|TRBD2
ASRTLAGSQETQY
>TRBV5-1|TRBD1
ASSLRTGRSGEQY
>TRBV12-3/TRBV12-4|-
ASSSNEQF
>TRBV3-1/TRBV3-2|TRBD2
ASSPFVPSGQETQY
>TRBV7-6|-
ASSLAVEAYNEKLF
>TRBV11-2|TRBD1
ASSLVGTGTQY
>TRBV3-1/TRBV3-2|-
ASSPSQGQGVPKDTGELF
>TRBV18|-
ASSLQGSTTNEKLF
>TRBV4-2|TRBD1
ASSLRDSSIQETQY
>TRBV7-6|TRBD2
ASSFRDYGDTQY